This is a list of T cell receptor beta chains from one sample in a study of T-cell reconstitution after alpha-beta-depleted transplantation in children. TCRdb processed the PCR reads anew with MiXCR; each CDR3 protein has one entry. The data contain around 240,000 distinct CDR3 sequences, 9.7% of them singletons. The material sequenced was PBMCs from the stem cell graft donor, taken from the stem cell graft. The origin of the receptors is a human donor who donated a stem cell graft to a child with SCID. The CDR3 runs from the conserved cysteine through the conserved F or W. Each record gives: D gene, J gene, clone size, V gene, CDR3 DNA, CDR3 protein. The D gene is left open where the match is weak. Size is stated for part of the rows, as once, few or many counts, or as a class when the clone is expanded.

>-|TRBJ1-1|many|TRBV7-2
TGTGCCAGCAGCTTAGCGCCCGGGCCCAAAGCTTTCTTT
CASSLAPGPKAFF
>-|TRBJ2-1|many|TRBV5-1
TGCGCCAGCAGCTTGGGACGGGACGCTGAGCAGTTCTTC
CASSLGRDAEQFF
>TRBD1|TRBJ2-3|many|TRBV28
TGTGCCAGCACGAACAGGGGAAAAACAGATACGCAGTATTTT
CASTNRGKTDTQYF
>TRBD2|TRBJ2-3|many|TRBV11-2
TGTGCCAGCAAGATCGGACTAGCGGGGAACCCTAGCACAGATACGCAGTATTTT
CASKIGLAGNPSTDTQYF
>-|TRBJ1-5|many|TRBV29-1
TGCAGCGTTGGACAAGGTGGGCCCCAGCATTTT
CSVGQGGPQHF
>-|TRBJ2-7|many|TRBV5-1
TGCGCCAGCAGCTTGTCCGACAGGTCCTACGAGCAGTACTTC
CASSLSDRSYEQYF
>TRBD1|TRBJ2-1|many|TRBV5-1
TGCGCCAGCAGCGCGGACAGGGGCGATGAGCAGTTCTTC
CASSADRGDEQFF
>-|TRBJ1-1|many|TRBV5-1
TGCGCCAGCAGCTTGGGGGCAGCGAACACTGAAGCTTTCTTT
CASSLGAANTEAFF
>-|TRBJ2-6|many|TRBV4-3
TGCGCCAGCAGCCAAGAATTCGTTGGAGAAGGGTTAAGGGCCAACGTCCTGACTTTC
CASSQEFVGEGLRANVLTF
>TRBD1|TRBJ2-7|many|TRBV7-6
TGTGCCAGCAGCTTAAAAGAGGACCACTCCACAGGGGGCGGTAGGCACGAGCAGTACTTC
CASSLKEDHSTGGGRHEQYF
>-|TRBJ2-3|-|TRBV7-2
TGTGCCAGCAACTTTGGAGGGGACAAAGATACGCAGTATTTT
CASNFGGDKDTQYF
>-|TRBJ2-1|-|TRBV7-9
TGTGCCAGCAGCCTGACGACAGAGAACAATGAGCAGTTCTTC
CASSLTTENNEQFF
>TRBD1|TRBJ2-3|many|TRBV5-1
TGCGCCAGCAGCTCTTTCGACAGGGGTTACGATACGCAGTATTTT
CASSSFDRGYDTQYF
>-|TRBJ2-5|many|TRBV5-6
TGTGCCAGCAGCTTCGGCCAGGTGAGAGAGACCCAGTACTTC
CASSFGQVRETQYF
>-|TRBJ2-3|many|TRBV7-9
TGTGCCAGCAGCAACCGGGAAACAGATACGCAGTATTTT
CASSNRETDTQYF
>-|TRBJ1-4|many|TRBV6-1
TGTGCCAGCAGCCGCGCATCCCTTGAAAAACTGTTTTTT
CASSRASLEKLFF
>TRBD2|TRBJ2-7|many|TRBV5-1
TGCGCCAGCAGCCCCTTAGCGGGGGGGCAAGAGCAGTACTTC
CASSPLAGGQEQYF